These T cell receptor beta chains were read from a single sample in a study of regulatory dendritic cells for organ transplantation. Sequencing used immunoSEQ multiplex PCR; TCRdb keeps in-frame clones, though not all of them. Of some 29,000 clones listed, 75% to 80% were seen once; the top ten hold 2% to 2.5%. What was sequenced was memory CD4+ T cells from blood. These receptors all come from a human donor in good health. CDR3s include the opening cysteine and the closing phenylalanine or tryptophan. The order of the fields is V gene, clone size, J gene, D gene, CDR3 length, CDR3 DNA, CDR3 protein. A D gene is named only where the DNA matches it firmly. A clone size is listed for some rows: how often the clone was seen (once, few, many), or a class if it is expanded.

>TRBV6-5|.|TRBJ2-1|.|15
TGTGCCAGCAGTTACTCGAATTCTAGGGTGGATGAGCAGTTCTTC
CASSYSNSRVDEQFF
>TRBV28|once|TRBJ2-1|TRBD2|15
TGTGCCAGCAGTTTAAGAGCGGGAGGGAGCAATGAGCAGTTCTTC
CASSLRAGGSNEQFF
>TRBV20-1|.|TRBJ2-1|TRBD2|11
TGCAGTGCGCTAGCGGTGGAACGACAGTTCTTC
CSALAVERQFF
>TRBV5-1|.|TRBJ2-5|.|15
TGCGCCAGCAGCTTGATGGGGGCGGTACAAGAGACCCAGTACTTC
CASSLMGAVQETQYF
>TRBV30|.|TRBJ1-2|.|12
TGTGCCTGGAGTTCGCAGGGGTATGGCTACACCTTC
CAWSSQGYGYTF
>TRBV2|.|TRBJ2-2|TRBD1|16
TGTGCCAGCAGCCCTGGGACAGGGGGTTACACCGGGGAGCTGTTTTTT
CASSPGTGGYTGELFF
>TRBV4-2|few|TRBJ1-1|.|16
TGTGCCAGCAGCCAAACCAAGGACAGCTACAACACTGAAGCTTTCTTT
CASSQTKDSYNTEAFF
>TRBV7-2|.|TRBJ2-1|TRBD1|16
TGTGCCAGCAGCGCCCGGGGCGGGACAGGGGGCATTGAGCAGTTCTTC
CASSARGGTGGIEQFF
>TRBV5-6|.|TRBJ2-2|.|17
TGTGCCAGCAGCCTCCTAGGTGGGGGAGTCAACACCGGGGAGCTGTTTTTT
CASSLLGGGVNTGELFF
>TRBV27|.|TRBJ1-2|.|13
TGTGCCAGCAGTTTATACCGCTACTATGGCTACACCTTC
CASSLYRYYGYTF
>TRBV30|few|TRBJ1-1|.|16
TGTGCCTGGAGTGTAGACGTCGGCGTCATGAACACTGAAGCTTTCTTT
CAWSVDVGVMNTEAFF
>TRBV11-1|.|TRBJ2-1|TRBD2|15
TGTGCCAGCAGCCCATTAGCGGGGGGGCGGAATGAGCAGTTCTTC
CASSPLAGGRNEQFF
>TRBV2|.|TRBJ2-7|TRBD2|14
TGTGCCAGCTGCGTCCTAGCGGGATTCTACGAGCAGTACTTC
CASCVLAGFYEQYF
>TRBV5-6|.|TRBJ1-3|.|11
TGTGCCAGCAGCTTGGCCAGCACCATATATTTT
CASSLASTIYF
>TRBV28|.|TRBJ2-3|TRBD2|15
TGTGCCAGCAGTTTCCCTAGCGGGAGTGTCAATACGCAGTATTTT
CASSFPSGSVNTQYF
>TRBV11-2|.|TRBJ1-1|.|14
TGTGCCAGCAGCTTAGACCTATGGAACACTGAAGCTTTCTTT
CASSLDLWNTEAFF
>TRBV11-3|.|TRBJ1-5|TRBD1|20
TGTGCCAGCAGCCCCCCTCCTAGGGACAGGGATCTTTATAGCAATCAGCCCCAGCATTTT
CASSPPPRDRDLYSNQPQHF
>TRBV7-7|.|TRBJ2-5|.|14
TGTGCTAGCAGCTTGCGGGGAAACCAAGAGACCCAGTACTTC
CASSLRGNQETQYF
>TRBV9|few|TRBJ2-7|TRBD2|16
TGTGCCAGCAGCGTGGGGCTAGCGGGCCAGAACTACGAGCAGTACTTC
CASSVGLAGQNYEQYF
>TRBV9|.|TRBJ2-1|TRBD2|18
TGTGCCAGCAGTAAGCCGGGACTAGCGGGCAGCTCCTACAATGAGCAGTTCTTC
CASSKPGLAGSSYNEQFF